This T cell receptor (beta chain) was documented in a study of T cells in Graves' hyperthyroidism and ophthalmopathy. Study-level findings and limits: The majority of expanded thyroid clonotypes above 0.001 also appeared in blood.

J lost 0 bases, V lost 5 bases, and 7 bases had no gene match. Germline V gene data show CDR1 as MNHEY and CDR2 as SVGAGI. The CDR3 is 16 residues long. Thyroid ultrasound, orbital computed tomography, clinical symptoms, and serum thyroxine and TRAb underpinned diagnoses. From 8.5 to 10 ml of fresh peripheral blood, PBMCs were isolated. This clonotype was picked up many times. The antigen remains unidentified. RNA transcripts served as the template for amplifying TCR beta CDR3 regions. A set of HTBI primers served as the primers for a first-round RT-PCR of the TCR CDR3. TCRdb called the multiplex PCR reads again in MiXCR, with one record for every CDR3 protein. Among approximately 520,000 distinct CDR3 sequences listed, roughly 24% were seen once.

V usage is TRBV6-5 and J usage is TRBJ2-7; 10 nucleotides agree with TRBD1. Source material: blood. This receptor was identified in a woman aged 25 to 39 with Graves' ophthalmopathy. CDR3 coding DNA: TGTGCCAGCAGTACTACACGGACAGGGGGCTCCTACGAGCAGTACTTC. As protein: CASSTTRTGGSYEQYF.